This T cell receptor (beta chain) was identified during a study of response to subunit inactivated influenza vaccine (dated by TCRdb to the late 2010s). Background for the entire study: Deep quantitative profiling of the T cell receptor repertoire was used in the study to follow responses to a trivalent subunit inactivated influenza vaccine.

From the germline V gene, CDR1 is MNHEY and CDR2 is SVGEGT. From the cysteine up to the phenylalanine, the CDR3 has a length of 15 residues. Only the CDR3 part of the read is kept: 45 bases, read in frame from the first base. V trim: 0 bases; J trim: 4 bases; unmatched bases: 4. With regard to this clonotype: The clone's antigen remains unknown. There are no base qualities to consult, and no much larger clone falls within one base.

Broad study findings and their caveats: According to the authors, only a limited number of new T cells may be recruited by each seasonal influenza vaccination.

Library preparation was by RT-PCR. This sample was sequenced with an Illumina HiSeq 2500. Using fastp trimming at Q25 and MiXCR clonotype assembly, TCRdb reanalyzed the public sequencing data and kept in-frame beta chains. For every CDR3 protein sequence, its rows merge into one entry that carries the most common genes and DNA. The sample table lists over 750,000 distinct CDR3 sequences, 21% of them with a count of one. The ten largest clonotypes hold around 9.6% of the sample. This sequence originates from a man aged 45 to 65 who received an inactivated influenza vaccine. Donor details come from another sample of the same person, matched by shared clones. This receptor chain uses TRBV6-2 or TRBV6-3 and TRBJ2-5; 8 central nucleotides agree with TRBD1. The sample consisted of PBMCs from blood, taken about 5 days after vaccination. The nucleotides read TGTGCCAGCAGTTACTCCCCCGGGACAGGAGAGACCCAGTACTTC. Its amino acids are CASSYSPGTGETQYF.